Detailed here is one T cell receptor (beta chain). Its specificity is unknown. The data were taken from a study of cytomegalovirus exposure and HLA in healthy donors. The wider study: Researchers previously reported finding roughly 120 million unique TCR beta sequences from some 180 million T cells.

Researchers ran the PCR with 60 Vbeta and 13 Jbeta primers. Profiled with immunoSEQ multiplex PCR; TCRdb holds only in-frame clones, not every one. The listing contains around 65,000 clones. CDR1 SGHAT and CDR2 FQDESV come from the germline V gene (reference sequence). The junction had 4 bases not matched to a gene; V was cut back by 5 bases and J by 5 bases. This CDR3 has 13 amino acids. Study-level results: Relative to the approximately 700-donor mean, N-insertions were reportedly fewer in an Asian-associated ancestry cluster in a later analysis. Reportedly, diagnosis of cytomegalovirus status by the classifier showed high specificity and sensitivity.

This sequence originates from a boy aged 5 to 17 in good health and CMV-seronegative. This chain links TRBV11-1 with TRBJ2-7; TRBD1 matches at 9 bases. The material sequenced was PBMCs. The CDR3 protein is CASSTGTGNEQYF. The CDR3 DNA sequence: TGTGCCAGCAGCACCGGGACAGGGAACGAGCAGTACTTC. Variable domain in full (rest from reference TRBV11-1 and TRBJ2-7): EAEVAQSPRYKITEKSQAVAFWCDPISGHATLYWYRQILGQGPELLVQFQDESVVDDSQLPKDRFSAERLKGVDSTLKIQPAELGDSAMYLCASSTGTGNEQYFGPGTRLTVT.